This T cell receptor beta chain was documented in a study of graft-versus-host responses after intestinal transplantation. At the level of the study: Multivisceral, liver-intestinal, or isolated intestinal transplants were given to recipients. Recipients across the board were started on anti-thymocyte globulin induction, then kept on tacrolimus and steroids for about 3 years. Regarding the study as a whole: Marrow from the recipient contained GvH clones, some of which had appeared first in ileum or blood.

From germline, CDR1 is SGHTA and CDR2 FQGNSA. V was pared by 5 bases and J by 4 bases, with 17 bases of the junction left unmatched. CDR3 size: 19 residues. As to this clone: The antigen is not known.

Generated by immunoSEQ multiplex PCR, the TCRdb table keeps only in-frame clones and is missing some. Of tens of thousands of clones in the sample, roughly 95% were seen once. The sequence came from a human donor who was the organ donor for an intestinal transplant. The sequences come from unstimulated CD4+ T cells sorted from spleen or lymph node cells, collected before transplant. The chain has TRBV7-2 and TRBJ2-2; TRBD2 matches at 9 bases. The CDR3 sequence: CASSGRVGPSGVRTGELFF. CDR3 DNA: TGTGCCAGCAGCGGTAGAGTTGGTCCTAGCGGGGTTCGCACCGGGGAGCTGTTTTTT.